This entry concerns a single T cell receptor beta chain. This clone's antigen is unknown. Base qualities are missing; no much larger clone stands one base away. The CDR3 runs 15 residues from the cysteine to the phenylalanine. The only DNA kept is the CDR3, 45 bases in frame from the first base. The junction carries 12 bases between V and J, which are trimmed by 5 bases and 1 base respectively. CDR1 SNHLY and CDR2 FYNNEI are derived from the germline V gene. The data were taken from a study of blood T cells in healthy people across ages (dated by TCRdb to about 2015). With regard to the full study: In model experiments, template switching captured roughly one uniquely barcoded TCR beta cDNA molecule for every two T cells. The study measured age-related changes in TCR beta repertoire diversity using deep sequencing normalized with unique cDNA molecular identifiers. Donors were grouped into four age groups: young (average approximately 16 years), middle-aged (around 39), aged (62) and long-lived (around 82). The study analyzed two additional independent replicas of 1 million unique cDNA reads from the same blood draw for two donors, one aged 18 to 29 and one aged 80 or older.

Results the study describes overall, beyond this receptor: Observed TCR beta diversity correlated strongly with the percentage of naive T cells measured by flow cytometry. Because profiling used bulk unsorted PBMCs, naive and antigen-experienced compartments could not be compared conclusively. The CMV infection status of donors was not known, potentially confounding age-related changes in expanded clonotypes. Total diversity estimates from one million sequenced T cells were considered lower bounds and underestimates. Observed TCR beta diversity per million T cells fell roughly linearly with age, and a significant reduction was already apparent by age roughly 40. Compared with the aged group, the long-lived group had more naive CD4+ T cells, fewer expanded clones and increased TCR diversity, a pattern suggesting age selection.

Donors were 30 to 45 systemically healthy Caucasian individuals from Russia aged roughly 6 to 90 years. Each donor gave approximately 9.3 milliliters of peripheral blood, collected into EDTA-treated Vacutainer tubes. Ficoll-Paque density-gradient centrifugation was used to isolate PBMCs, with at least 7 million per sample. Trizol reagent was used to extract total RNA from PBMCs, with at least 5.5 micrograms per sample. For every donor, an aliquot of PBMCs went through flow cytometry to measure the percentages of naive CD45RAhigh/CD27high T cells. Library preparation used 5' RACE. These reads were obtained on an Illumina HiSeq 2500. A second PCR of roughly 7 to 12 cycles was run with a J-beta primer mix and a sample-barcoded 5' primer. Each TCR beta cDNA molecule received a unique molecular identifier from a template-switch 5' adaptor carrying 12 random nucleotides. Each sample yielded at least 3 million CDR3-containing paired-end reads. First-strand cDNA synthesis was performed from all RNA using the Mint cDNA synthesis kit, with priming by a TRBC-specific oligonucleotide. Following uracil-DNA glycosylase treatment, all cDNA underwent a first 18-cycle PCR with the universal primers M1SS and BC2_uni_R. The paper's processing steps were these. Normalization of each sample was performed by random selection of 1 million high-quality reads, each carrying a distinct molecular identifier. Reads sharing molecular identifiers were discarded rather than binned into consensus sequences. MiTCR, set to a Q25 quality threshold and the strictest error-elimination algorithm, was used for CDR3 identification, clonotype clustering and error correction. Lower-bound total TCR beta diversity was estimated with a nonparametric unseen species model using Euler transformation. The public reads were quality trimmed at Q25 with fastp and then assembled into clones with MiXCR by TCRdb, keeping productive beta chains. CDR3 protein sequences are deduplicated, and each keeps its most common genes and DNA. It is TCRdb's table, rather than the study itself, that gives the V and J calls and clone size. Recorded for this sample are some 800,000 distinct CDR3 sequences; around a quarter of them occurred a single time. The ten largest make up 3.7% of the sample.

These records were also assigned to another study, of T cells of mothers and their children. As noted in the second study: Nine systemically healthy Caucasian individuals, comprising three mothers and their six children, were included as donors. cDNA synthesis used all of the extracted RNA, with approximately 1.4 ug of RNA in each 15 ul reaction. In the second PCR, the M1S primer added sample barcodes and 2-4 random nucleotides. Over 10 million TCR beta CDR3 reads came from each mother, compared with 2.5 million to 3.5 million reads from each child. TCR recombination output is similarly shaped by thymic selection in related and unrelated pairs, with a minor effect exerted by inherited differences. Normalized repertoire overlap was always slightly but never significantly higher in related than unrelated mother-child pairs. No persistent microchimeric T cell clones were detected, at a sensitivity of approximately 100 clones per million clonotypes. In the study, deep NGS was used to compare the TCR beta repertoires of mothers and children, and features distinguishing related mother-child pairs from unrelated individuals were sought. The mean age was roughly 40 +/- 4 years for the mothers and about 10 +/- 4 years for the children. After adapter ligation with NEBNext reagents, the libraries were sequenced on Illumina HiSeq 2000 with 100+100 nt paired-end reads. To avoid cross-contamination, the mother libraries and the child libraries were prepared a month apart and sequenced in separate runs. Each donor had between about 500,000 and 2,100,000 distinct TCR beta clonotypes identified. Naive TCR beta clonotypes were estimated from low-frequency clonotypes matched to each donor's FACS-determined naive share, without sorting.

The TCR comes from a boy aged 5-17 years in good health. The sequenced sample consisted of blood. Recombination linked TRBV2 to TRBJ1-5; the D gene lacks a confident call. This receptor has the CDR3 CASSTGHLSNQPQHF. The nucleotide sequence reads as follows: TGTGCCAGCAGTACCGGGCACCTAAGCAATCAGCCCCAGCATTTT.